This TCR beta chain was recovered during a study of T cells in Graves' hyperthyroidism and ophthalmopathy. Whole-study context: Upon initial diagnosis and before any treatment, peripheral blood was collected. Study results and limitations: The model foresaw ophthalmopathy a median roughly 6.6 months prior to onset. Blood samples included most of the expanded thyroid clonotypes exceeding 0.001.

The TCR beta CDR3 regions underwent amplification using RNA transcripts as the source. Using the HTBI primer set, a first-round RT-PCR was run on the TCR CDR3. TCRdb reprocessed the multiplex PCR reads with MiXCR, giving one entry per CDR3 protein. In the table there are roughly 700,000 distinct CDR3 sequences, less than 15% of which are singletons. This CDR3 contains 15 residues. The junction had 5 bases not matched to a gene; V was cut back by 3 bases and J by 6 bases. For Graves' hyperthyroidism to be stable, ophthalmopathy could not progress within 18 months. In regard to this clonotype: Its antigen is still unknown.

Specimen: blood. This sequence joins TRBV12-3 or TRBV12-4 and TRBJ2-1, with 10 nucleotides matching TRBD2. The receptor was isolated from a woman under 30 with Graves' hyperthyroidism. The CDR3, as DNA: TGTGCCAGCAGTTTTCTAGCGGGAGCGGGCAATGAGCAGTTCTTC. Translated, it gives CASSFLAGAGNEQFF.